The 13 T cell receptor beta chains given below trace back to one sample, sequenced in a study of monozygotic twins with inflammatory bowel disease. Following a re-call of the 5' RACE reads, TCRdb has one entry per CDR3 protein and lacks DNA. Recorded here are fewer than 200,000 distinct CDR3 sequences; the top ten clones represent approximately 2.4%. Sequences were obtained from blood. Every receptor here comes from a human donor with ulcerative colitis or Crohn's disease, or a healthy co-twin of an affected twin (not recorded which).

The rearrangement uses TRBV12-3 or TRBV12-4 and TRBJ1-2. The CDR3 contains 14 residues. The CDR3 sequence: CASTPTSLNYGYTF.

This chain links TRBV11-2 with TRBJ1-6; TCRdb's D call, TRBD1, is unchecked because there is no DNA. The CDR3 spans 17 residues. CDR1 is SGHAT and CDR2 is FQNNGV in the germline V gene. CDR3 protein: CASSLVRGAGYNSPLHF.

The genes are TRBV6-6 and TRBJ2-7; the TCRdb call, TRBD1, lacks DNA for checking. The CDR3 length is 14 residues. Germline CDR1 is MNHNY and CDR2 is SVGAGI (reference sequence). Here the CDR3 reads CAIGRDRGAYEQYF.

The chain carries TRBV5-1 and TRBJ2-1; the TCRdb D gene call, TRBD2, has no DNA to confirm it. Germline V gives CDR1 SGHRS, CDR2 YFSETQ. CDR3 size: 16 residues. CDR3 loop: CASSFSKGEGSTEQFF.

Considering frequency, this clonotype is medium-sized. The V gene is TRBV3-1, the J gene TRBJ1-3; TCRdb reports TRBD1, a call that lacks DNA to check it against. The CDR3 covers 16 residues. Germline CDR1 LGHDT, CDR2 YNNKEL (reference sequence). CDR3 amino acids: CASSLGTSDSGNTIYF.

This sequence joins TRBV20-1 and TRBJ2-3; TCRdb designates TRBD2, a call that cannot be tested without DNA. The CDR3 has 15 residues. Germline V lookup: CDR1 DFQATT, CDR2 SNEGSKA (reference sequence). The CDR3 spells CSARVLAGPTDTQYF.

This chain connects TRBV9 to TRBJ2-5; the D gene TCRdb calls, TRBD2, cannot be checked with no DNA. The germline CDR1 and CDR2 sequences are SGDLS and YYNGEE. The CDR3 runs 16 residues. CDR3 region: CASSAPGTSGGETQYF. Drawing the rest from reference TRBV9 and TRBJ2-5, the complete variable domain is DSGVTQTPKHLITATGQRVTLRCSPRSGDLSVYWYQQSLDQGLQFLIQYYNGEERAKGNILERFSAQQFPDLHSELNLSSLELGDSALYFCASSAPGTSGGETQYFGPGTRLLVL.

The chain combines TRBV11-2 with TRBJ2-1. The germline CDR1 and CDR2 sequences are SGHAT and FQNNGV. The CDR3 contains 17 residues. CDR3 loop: CASSPTLAGGSYNEQFF.

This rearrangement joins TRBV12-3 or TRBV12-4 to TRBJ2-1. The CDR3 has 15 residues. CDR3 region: CASSHTVTGDNEQFF.

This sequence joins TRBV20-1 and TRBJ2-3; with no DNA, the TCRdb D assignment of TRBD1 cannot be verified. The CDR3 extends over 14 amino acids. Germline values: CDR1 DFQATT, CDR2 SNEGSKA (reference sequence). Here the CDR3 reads CSANRGQGADTQYF.

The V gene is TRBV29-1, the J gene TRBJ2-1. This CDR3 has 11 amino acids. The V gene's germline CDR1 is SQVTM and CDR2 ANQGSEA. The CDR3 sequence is CSVVPYNEQFF.

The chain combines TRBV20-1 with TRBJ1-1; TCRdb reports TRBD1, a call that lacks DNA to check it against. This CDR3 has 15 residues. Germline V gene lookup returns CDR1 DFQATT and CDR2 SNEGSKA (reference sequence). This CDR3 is CSARDQGIQNTEAFF.

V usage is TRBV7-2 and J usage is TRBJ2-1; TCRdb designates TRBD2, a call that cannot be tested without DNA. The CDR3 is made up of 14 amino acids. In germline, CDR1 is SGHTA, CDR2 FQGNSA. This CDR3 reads CASSLSSGGWEQFF.